The T cell receptor beta chain under discussion was sequenced for a study of blood T cell repertoires in COVID-19. In the study overall: Sites across the United States, Italy and Spain contributed samples from acute and convalescent COVID-19.

The germline gives CDR1 SGHRS, CDR2 YFSETQ. V shed 5 bases and J shed 4 bases, with 15 bases lying between them. The CDR3 runs 14 residues. Categorization into cohorts depended on clinical history that participants reported. Only in-frame clones appear in the TCRdb table, and some are missing; sequencing was by immunoSEQ multiplex PCR. The sample shows approximately 300,000 clones, around 84% of them seen only once. The material sequenced was PBMCs or T cells enriched from blood (not recorded which). This sequence was found in a woman aged 18-29 years who had recovered from COVID-19. The chain recombines TRBV5-1 with TRBJ1-1, with D maybe TRBD1 (6 bases). Here the CDR3 reads CASRMGQGSTEAFF. CDR3 sequence (DNA): TGCGCCAGCAGGATGGGACAAGGCTCCACTGAAGCTTTCTTT.